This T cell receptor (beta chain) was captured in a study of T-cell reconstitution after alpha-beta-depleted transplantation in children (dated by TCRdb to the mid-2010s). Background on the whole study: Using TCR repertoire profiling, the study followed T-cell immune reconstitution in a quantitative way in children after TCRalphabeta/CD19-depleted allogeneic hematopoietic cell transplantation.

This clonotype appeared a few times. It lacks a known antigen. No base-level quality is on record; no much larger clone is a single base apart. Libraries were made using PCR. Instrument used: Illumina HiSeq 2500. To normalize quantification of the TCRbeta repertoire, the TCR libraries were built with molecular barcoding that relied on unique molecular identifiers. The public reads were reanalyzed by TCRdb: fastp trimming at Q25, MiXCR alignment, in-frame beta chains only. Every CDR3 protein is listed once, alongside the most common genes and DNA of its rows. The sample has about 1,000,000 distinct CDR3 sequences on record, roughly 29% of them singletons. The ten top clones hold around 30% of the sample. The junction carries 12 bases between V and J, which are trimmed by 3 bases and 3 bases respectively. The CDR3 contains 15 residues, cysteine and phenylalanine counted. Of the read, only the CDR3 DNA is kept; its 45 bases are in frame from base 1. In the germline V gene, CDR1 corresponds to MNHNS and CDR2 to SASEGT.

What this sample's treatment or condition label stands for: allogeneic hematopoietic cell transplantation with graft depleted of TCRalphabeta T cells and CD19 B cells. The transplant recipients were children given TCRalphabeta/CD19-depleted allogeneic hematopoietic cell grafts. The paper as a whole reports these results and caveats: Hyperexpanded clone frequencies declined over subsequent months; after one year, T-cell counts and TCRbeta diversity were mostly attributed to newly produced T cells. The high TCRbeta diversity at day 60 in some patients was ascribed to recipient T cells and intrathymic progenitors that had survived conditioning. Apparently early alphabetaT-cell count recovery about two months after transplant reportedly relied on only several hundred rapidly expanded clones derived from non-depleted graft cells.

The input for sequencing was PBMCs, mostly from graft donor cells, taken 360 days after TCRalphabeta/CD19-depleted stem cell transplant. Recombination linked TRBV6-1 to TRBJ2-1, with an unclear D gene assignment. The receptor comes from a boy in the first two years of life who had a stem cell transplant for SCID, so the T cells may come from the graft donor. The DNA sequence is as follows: TGTGCCAGCAGTGACCCCCTCCACTACTACAATGAGCAGTTCTTC. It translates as CASSDPLHYYNEQFF.